This T cell receptor (beta chain) is drawn from a study of regulatory T cells in long-lasting Graves disease. Study in general: Less than 3 months of antithyroid drugs had been taken by newly diagnosed Graves' patients.

V was pared by 0 bases and J by 10 bases, with 24 bases between. Germline V gene lookup returns CDR1 MNHEY and CDR2 SVGAGI. The CDR3 runs to 18 residues. Researchers made TCR beta libraries by using iRepertoire HTBI primers and running Arm-PCR on CDR3 regions. Authors' data handling: Identification across samples found 50 to 80 TRBV and roughly 14 TRBJ segments. One entry per CDR3 protein results from TCRdb running MiXCR on the multiplex PCR reads. For this entry, the V and J calls and clone size follow TCRdb and not the study's own pipeline. Altogether roughly 380,000 distinct CDR3 sequences are present, 15% being singletons, with the ten largest covering 22%. As to time point: newly diagnosed GD, antithyroid drugs for less than 3 months. RNA from PBMCs was the source of the TCR library. Concerning this clonotype: What it binds is unknown.

Study conclusions and caveats: Among samples with persistent disease, TRBV28, TRBJ1-2 and TRBJ2-5 were favored. Sharing of public clonotypes was greater in persistent patients (approximately 2,700) than in new patients (around 890).

The clonotype was recovered from a female donor with Graves disease. The chain has TRBV6-5 and TRBJ2-2; TRBD2 is a possible D gene (7 bases). The sample here was peripheral blood mononuclear cells (PBMCs), taken at new diagnosis, from a patient treated with antithyroid drugs. The CDR3 nucleotides read TGTGCCAGCAGTTACTCGAAGGCCGGGGGGCGTCGTTTAGCGGAGCTGTTTTTT. Its translation: CASSYSKAGGRRLAELFF.